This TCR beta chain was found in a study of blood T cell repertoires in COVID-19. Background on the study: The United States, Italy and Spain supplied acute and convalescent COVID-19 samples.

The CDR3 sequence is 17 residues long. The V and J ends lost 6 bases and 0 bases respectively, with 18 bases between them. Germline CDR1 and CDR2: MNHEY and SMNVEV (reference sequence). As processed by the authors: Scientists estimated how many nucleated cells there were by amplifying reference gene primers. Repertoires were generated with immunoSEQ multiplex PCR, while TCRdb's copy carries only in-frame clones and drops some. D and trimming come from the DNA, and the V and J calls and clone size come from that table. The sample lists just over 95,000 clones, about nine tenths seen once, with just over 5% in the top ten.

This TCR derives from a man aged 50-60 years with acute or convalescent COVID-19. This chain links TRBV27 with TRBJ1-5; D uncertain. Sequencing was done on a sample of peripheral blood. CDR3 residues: CASSNNPEAYSNQPQHF. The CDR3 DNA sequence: TGTGCCAGCAGCAACAACCCGGAGGCTTATAGCAATCAGCCCCAGCATTTT.